This record looks at one T cell receptor beta chain sequence and its context. V gave up 3 bases and J gave up 8 bases, with 10 bases separating them. The CDR3 covers 11 residues. Germline V gene lookup returns CDR1 DFQATT and CDR2 SNEGSKA (reference sequence). The data were taken from a study of blood T cell repertoires in COVID-19. Study details: The origin of the acute and convalescent COVID-19 samples was the United States, Italy and Spain.

The repertoire was sequenced with immunoSEQ multiplex PCR; TCRdb's copy has only in-frame clones and lacks some. The table shows 220,000 or so clones, with roughly 80% occurring only once. The V and J genes are TRBV20-1 and TRBJ1-1; D gene uncertain. The origin of this receptor is a woman in her 70s with acute or convalescent COVID-19. The specimen sequenced was peripheral blood. CDR3 amino acids: CSASVYGEAFF. CDR3 DNA: TGCAGTGCTAGCGTATATGGCGAAGCTTTCTTT.